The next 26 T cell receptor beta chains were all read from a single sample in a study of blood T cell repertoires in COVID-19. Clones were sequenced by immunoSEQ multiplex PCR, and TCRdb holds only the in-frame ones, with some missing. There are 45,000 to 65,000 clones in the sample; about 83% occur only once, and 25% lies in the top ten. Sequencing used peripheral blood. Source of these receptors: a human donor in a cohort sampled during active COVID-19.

For the CDR3, the DNA is TGTGCCTGGAGTAATCCGTACGTCGTACTAGCGCAAGGATGCGATGAGCAGTTCTTC. Residues: CAWSNPYVVLAQGCDEQFF. The chain joins TRBV30 to TRBJ2-1; 7 nucleotides match TRBD2. Losses at the gene ends were 2 bases for V and 8 bases for J; bases not matched to a gene: 24. The CDR3 is 19 amino acids. Per the germline V gene, CDR1 is GTSNPN and CDR2 is SVGIG (reference sequence).

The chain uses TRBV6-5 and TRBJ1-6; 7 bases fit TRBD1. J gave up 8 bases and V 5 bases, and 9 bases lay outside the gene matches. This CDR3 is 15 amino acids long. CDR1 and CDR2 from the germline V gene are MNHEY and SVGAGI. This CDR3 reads CASSTYTGADSPLHF. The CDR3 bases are TGTGCCAGCAGTACATACACAGGGGCGGATTCACCCCTCCACTTT.

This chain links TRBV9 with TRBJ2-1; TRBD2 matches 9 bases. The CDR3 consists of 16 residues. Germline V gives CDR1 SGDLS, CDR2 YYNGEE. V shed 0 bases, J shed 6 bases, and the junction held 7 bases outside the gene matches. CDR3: CASSVEAGGGTNEQFF. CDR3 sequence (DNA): TGTGCCAGCAGCGTAGAGGCGGGAGGGGGGACCAATGAGCAGTTCTTC.

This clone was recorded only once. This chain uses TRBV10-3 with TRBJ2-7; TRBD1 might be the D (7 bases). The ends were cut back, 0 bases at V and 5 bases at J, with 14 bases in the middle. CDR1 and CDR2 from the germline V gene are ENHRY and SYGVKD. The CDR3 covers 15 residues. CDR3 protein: CAISESSGGRNEQYF. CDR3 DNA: TGTGCCATCAGTGAGTCGTCAGGGGGGAGAAACGAGCAGTACTTC.

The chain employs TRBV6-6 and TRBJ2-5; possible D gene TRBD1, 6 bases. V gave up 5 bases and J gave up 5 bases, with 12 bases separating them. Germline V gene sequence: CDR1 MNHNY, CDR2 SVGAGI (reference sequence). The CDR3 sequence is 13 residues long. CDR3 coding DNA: TGTGCCAGCAGTCGGGACACCCTGGAGACCCAGTACTTC. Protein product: CASSRDTLETQYF.

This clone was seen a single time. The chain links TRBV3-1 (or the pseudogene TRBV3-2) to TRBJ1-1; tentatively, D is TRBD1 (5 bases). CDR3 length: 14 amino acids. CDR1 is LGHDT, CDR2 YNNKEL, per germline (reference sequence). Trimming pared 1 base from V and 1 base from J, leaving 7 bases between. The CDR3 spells CASSQAGGNTEAFF. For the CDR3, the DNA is TGTGCCAGCAGCCAAGCCGGGGGGAACACTGAAGCTTTCTTT.

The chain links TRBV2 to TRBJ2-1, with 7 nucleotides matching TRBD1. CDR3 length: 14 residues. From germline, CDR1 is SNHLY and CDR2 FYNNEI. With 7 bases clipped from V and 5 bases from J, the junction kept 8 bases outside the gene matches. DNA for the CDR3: TGTGCCAGCATGGAGACAGGGACGCACAATGAGCAGTTCTTC. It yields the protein CASMETGTHNEQFF.

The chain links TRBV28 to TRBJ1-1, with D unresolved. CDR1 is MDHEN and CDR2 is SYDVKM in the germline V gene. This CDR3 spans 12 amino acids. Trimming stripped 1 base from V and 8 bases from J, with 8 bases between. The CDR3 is CASSLLGSEAFF. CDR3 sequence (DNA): TGTGCCAGCAGTTTATTGGGCAGCGAAGCTTTCTTT.

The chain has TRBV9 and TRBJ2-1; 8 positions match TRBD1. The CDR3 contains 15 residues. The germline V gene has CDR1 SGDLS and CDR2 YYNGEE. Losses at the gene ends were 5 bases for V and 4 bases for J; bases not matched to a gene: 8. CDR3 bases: TGTGCCAGCAGTGTTGACAGGGGAATTTACAATGAGCAGTTCTTC. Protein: CASSVDRGIYNEQFF.

For the CDR3, the DNA is TGTGCCAGCTCACTATTAGGACTAGCGGGAACGGACAATGAGCAGTTCTTC. The encoded protein is CASSLLGLAGTDNEQFF. The V and J genes are TRBV18 and TRBJ2-1; TRBD2 matches 12 bases. The CDR3 is 17 amino acids. CDR1 is KGHSH and CDR2 is LQKENI in the germline V gene. J lost 5 bases, V lost 4 bases, and 9 bases had no gene match.

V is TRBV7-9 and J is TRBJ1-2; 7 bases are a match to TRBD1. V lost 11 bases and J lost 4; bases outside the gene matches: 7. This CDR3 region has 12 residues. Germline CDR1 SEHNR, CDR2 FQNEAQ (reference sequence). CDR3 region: CAGYRGAYGYTF. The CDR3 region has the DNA TGTGCCGGTTACAGGGGCGCCTATGGCTACACCTTC. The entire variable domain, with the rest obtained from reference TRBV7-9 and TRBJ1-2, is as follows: DTGVSQNPRHKITKRGQNVTFRCDPISEHNRLYWYRQTLGQGPEFLTYFQNEAQLEKSRLLSDRFSAERPKGSFSTLEIQRTEQGDSAMYLCAGYRGAYGYTFGSGTRLTVV.

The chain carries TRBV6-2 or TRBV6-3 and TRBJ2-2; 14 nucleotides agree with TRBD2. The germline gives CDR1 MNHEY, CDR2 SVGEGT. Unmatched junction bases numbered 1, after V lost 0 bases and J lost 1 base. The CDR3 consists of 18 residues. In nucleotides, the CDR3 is TGTGCCAGCAGTTACTCGGGACTAGCGGGAGTGAACACCGGGGAGCTGTTTTTT. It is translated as CASSYSGLAGVNTGELFF.

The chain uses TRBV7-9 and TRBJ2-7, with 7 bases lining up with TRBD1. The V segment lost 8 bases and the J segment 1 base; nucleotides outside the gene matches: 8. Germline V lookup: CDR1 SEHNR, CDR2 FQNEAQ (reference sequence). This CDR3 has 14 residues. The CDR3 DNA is TGTGCCAGCGTCGAGGGCAGGGGGTCCTACGAGCAGTACTTC. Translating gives CASVEGRGSYEQYF.

The CDR3 nucleotides are TGTGCCAGCAGGAAGGAGGGCATGAACACTGAAGCTTTCTTT. Amino acid sequence: CASRKEGMNTEAFF. The V and J genes are TRBV2 and TRBJ1-1, with D unclear. Germline V gene lookup returns CDR1 SNHLY and CDR2 FYNNEI. The V gene lost 6 bases and the J gene lost 0 bases, with 11 bases spanning the gap. The CDR3 contains 14 residues.

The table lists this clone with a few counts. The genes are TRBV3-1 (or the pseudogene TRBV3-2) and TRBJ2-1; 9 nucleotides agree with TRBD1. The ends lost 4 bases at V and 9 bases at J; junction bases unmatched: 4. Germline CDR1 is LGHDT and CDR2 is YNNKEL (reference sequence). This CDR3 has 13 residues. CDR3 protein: CASSRDRGSEQFF. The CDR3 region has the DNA TGTGCCAGCAGCCGCGACAGGGGGAGTGAGCAGTTCTTC.

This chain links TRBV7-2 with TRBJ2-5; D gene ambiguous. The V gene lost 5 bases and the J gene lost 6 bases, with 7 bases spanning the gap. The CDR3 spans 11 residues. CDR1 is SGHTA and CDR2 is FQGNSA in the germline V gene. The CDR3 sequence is CASSAGQTQYF. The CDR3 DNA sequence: TGTGCCAGCAGCGCCGGTCAGACCCAGTACTTC. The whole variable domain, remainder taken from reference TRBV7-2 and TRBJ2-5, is GAGVSQSPSNKVTEKGKDVELRCDPISGHTALYWYRQSLGQGLEFLIYFQGNSAPDKSGLPSDRFSAERTGGSVSTLTIQRTQQEDSAVYLCASSAGQTQYFGPGTRLLVL.

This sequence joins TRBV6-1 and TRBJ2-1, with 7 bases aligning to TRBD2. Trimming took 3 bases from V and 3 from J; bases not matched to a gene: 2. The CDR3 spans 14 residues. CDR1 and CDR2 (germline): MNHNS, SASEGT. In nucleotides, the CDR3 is TGTGCCAGCAGTGAGAGCGGGATCTACAATGAGCAGTTCTTC. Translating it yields CASSESGIYNEQFF.

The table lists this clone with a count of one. CDR3 nucleotides: TGTGCCAGCAGTCTCGGGACAGGCTATTCACCCCTCCACTTT. It encodes CASSLGTGYSPLHF. The chain is built from TRBV28 and TRBJ1-6; 8 bases agree with TRBD1. With V trimmed by 5 bases and J by 8 bases, 5 bases remained unmatched. CDR1 is MDHEN, CDR2 SYDVKM, per germline. The CDR3 is 14 amino acids.

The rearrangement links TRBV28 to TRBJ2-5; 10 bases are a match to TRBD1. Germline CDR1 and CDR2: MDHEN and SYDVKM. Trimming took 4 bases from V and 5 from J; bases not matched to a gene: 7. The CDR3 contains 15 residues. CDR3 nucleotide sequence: TGTGCCAGCAGTTCCCTGACAGGGGGCGCGGAGACCCAGTACTTC. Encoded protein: CASSSLTGGAETQYF.

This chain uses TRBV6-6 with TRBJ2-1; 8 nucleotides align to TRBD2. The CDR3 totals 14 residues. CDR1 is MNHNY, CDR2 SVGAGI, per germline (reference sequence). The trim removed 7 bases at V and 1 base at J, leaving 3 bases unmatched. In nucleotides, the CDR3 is TGTGCCAGCACGCGGGGGGCTTCCTACAATGAGCAGTTCTTC. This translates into CASTRGASYNEQFF.

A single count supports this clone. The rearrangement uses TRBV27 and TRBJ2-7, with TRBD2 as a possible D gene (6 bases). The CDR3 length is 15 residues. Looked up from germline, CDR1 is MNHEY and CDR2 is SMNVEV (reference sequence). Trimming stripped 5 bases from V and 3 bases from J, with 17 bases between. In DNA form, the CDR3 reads TGTGCCAGCAGTCCAAGACTCCTGGGGGGCTACGAGCAGTACTTC. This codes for CASSPRLLGGYEQYF.

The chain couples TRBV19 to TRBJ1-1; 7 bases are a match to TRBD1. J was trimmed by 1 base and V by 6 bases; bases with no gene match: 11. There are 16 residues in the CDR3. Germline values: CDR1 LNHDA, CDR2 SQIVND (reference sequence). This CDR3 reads CASRSRPGQTNTEAFF. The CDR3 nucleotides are TGTGCCAGTAGATCACGGCCGGGACAGACGAACACTGAAGCTTTCTTT.

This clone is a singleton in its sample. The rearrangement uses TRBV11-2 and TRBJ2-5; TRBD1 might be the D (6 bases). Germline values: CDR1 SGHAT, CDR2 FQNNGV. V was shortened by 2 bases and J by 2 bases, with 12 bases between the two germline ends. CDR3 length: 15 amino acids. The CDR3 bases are TGTGCCAGCAGCTTAACCCTAGGGGGACAAGAGACCCAGTACTTC. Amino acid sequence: CASSLTLGGQETQYF.

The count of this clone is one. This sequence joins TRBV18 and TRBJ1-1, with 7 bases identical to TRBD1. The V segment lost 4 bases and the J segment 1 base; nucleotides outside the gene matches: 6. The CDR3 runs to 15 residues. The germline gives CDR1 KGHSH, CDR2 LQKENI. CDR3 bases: TGTGCCAGCTCACTTGGGACAGTACAGAACACTGAAGCTTTCTTT. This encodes CASSLGTVQNTEAFF.

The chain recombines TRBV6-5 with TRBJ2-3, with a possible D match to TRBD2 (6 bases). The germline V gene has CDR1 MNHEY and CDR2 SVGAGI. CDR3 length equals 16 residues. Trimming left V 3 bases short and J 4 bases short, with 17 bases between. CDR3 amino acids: CASSYFGGRRADTQYF. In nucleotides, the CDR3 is TGTGCCAGCAGTTATTTTGGCGGGCGGAGGGCAGATACGCAGTATTTT.

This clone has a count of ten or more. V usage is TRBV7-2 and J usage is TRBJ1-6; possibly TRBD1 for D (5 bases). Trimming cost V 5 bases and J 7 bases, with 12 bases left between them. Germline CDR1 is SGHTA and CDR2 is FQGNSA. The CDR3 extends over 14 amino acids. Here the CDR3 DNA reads TGTGCCAGCAGCCAGGGATCCCCCAATTCACCCCTCCACTTT. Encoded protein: CASSQGSPNSPLHF.